This T cell receptor (beta chain) was found in a study of CD8 T cells in Susac syndrome. cDNA came from about 0.5 to 1 ug RNA primed by random hexamers. An immunoSEQ multiplex PCR amplified TCR beta CDR3 over 54 Vbeta and 13 Jbeta. MiXCR, run by TCRdb on the immunoSEQ multiplex PCR reads, gives a single entry per CDR3 protein. The profile shows roughly 120,000 distinct CDR3 sequences, around 94% of them singletons. The CDR3 contains 16 residues. Germline V gene sequence: CDR1 LGHNA, CDR2 YSLEER. Trimming took 4 bases from V and 3 from J; bases not matched to a gene: 8. This receptor was identified in a human donor in good health. This chain joins TRBV4-3 and TRBJ1-4; 7 bases align to TRBD1. The specimen sequenced was CD4+ T cells from PBMCs. DNA for the CDR3: TGCGCCAGCAGCCTGGAGGGGGCGTCCTCTAATGAAAAACTGTTTTTT. Its translation: CASSLEGASSNEKLFF.